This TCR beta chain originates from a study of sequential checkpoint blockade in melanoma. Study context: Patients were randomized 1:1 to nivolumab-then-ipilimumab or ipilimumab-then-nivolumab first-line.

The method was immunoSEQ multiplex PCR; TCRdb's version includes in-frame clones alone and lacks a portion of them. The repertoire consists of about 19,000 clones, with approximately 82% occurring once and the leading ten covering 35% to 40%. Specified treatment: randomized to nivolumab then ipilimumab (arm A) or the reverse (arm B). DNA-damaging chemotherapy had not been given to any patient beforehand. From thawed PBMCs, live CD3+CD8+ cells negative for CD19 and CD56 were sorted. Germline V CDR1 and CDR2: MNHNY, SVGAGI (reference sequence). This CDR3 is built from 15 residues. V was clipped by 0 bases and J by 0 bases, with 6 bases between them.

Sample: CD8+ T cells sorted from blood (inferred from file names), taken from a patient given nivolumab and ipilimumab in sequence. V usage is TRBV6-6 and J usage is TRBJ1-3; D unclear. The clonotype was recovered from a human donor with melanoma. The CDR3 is CASSYSTNSGNTIYF. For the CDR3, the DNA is TGTGCCAGCAGTTACTCAACAAACTCTGGAAACACCATATATTTT.